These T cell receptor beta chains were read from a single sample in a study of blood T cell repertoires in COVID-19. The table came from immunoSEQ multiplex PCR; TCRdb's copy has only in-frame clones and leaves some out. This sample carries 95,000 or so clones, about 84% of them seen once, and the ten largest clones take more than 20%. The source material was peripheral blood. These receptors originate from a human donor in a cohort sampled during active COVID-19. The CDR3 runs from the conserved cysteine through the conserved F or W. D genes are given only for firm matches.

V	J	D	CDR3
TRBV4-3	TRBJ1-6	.	CASSLGHNSPLHF
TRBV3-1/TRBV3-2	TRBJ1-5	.	CASSLGGERQPQHF
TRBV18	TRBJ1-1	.	CASSLAGDTEAFF
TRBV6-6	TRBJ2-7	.	CASSSQGFSEQYF
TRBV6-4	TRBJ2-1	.	CASSEIAWRNEQFF
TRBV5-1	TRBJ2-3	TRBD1	CASSLAQGVGTQYF
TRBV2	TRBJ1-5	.	CASSEAQAQHF
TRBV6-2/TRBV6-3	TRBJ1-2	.	CASSAQGTRYGYTF
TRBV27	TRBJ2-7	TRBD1	CASSTQGARQYF
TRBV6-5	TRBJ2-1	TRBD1	CASSKDRGRSNEQFF
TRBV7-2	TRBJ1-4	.	CASSLANEKLFF
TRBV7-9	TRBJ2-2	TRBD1	CASRRTGASSGELFF
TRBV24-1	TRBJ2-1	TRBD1	CATSDNRGRANEQFF
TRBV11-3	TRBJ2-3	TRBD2	CASSRRPGTSGFTDTQYF
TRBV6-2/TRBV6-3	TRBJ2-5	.	CASSSGRQMAQYF
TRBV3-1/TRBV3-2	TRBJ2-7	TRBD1	CASSPTGTGDEQYF
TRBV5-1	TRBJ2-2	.	CASSLARSLTGELFF
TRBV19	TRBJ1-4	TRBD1	CASSIAGTGNEKLFF
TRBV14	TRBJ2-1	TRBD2	CASSQDWTSGRVYNEQFF
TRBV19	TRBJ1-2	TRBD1	CASSASFGQGNGYTF
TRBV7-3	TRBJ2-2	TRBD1	CASSKTSDRGLNTGELFF
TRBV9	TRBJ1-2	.	CASSAEEGTQGGYTF
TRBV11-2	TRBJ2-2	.	CASILTRGAVTGELFF
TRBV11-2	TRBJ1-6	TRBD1	CASSLDSGGSPLHF
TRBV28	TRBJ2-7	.	CASSFSAYEQYF
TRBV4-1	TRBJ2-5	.	CASSQDFTETQYF
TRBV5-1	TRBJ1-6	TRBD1	CASSPQGSNSPLHF
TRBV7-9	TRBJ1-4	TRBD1	CASSFGTVKLFF
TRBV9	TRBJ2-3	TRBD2	CASSTGLAGGGTHTDTQYF
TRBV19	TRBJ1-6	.	CASSFGRGNSPLHF
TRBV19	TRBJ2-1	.	CASSGTPGHEQFF
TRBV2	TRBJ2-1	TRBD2	CASSLAGPSSYNEQFF
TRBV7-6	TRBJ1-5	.	CASSSQEYQPQHF
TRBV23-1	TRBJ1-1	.	CASHRRPMNTEAFF
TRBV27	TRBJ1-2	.	CASPFEFPYCYTF
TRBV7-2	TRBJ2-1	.	CASNQGQSYNEQFF
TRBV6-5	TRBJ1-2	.	CASSYDSTSYYGYTF
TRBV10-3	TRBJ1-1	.	CAISDLGGNTEAFF
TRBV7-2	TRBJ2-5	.	CASSLSGGARETQYF
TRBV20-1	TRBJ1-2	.	CSASDGVGYTF
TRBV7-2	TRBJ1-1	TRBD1	CASSLGTGRNTEAFF
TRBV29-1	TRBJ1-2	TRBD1	CSVVRGLNGYTF
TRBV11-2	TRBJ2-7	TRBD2	CASSLGLAGGPQNEQYF